These T cell receptor beta chains were read from a single sample in a study of identical twins. Using its own MiXCR run on the 5' RACE reads, TCRdb lists one record per CDR3 protein. Of under 500,000 distinct CDR3 sequences in the sample, 14% were seen once. These data also featured in a second study, about yellow fever vaccine responses in identical twins.

Material: CD4+ T cells sorted from blood. Receptors originate from a woman aged 18-35 years in good health. CDR3s leave out the opening cysteine and the closing phenylalanine or tryptophan. Fields, in order: clone size, V gene, CDR3 protein. Only some rows state a clone size, as once, few, many or a class for expanded clones.

many,TRBV29-1,SVEVSSYEQY
few,TRBV6-1,ASTRFRNTEAF
few,TRBV10-2,ASSEQGDTGELF
.,TRBV9,ASSLTGAGGGWETQY
few,TRBV4-3,ASSQGAASYEQY
few,TRBV3-1,ASSQTAGRDTGELF
.,TRBV6-5,ASSSGLAGWADTQY
many,TRBV20-1,SARDSGTGDEQY
.,TRBV5-1,ASSTLGGSGANVLT
many,TRBV12-3/TRBV12-4,ASSRGQLSSNQPQH
few,TRBV20-1,SLNLPSEDTQY
few,TRBV6-1,ASRPPSGGNTQY
few,TRBV20-1,SARDRAFRSYNEQF
many,TRBV20-1,SPRESGANVLT
many,TRBV4-2,ASSADRRGLGTDTQY
few,TRBV28,ASAKGTSVVYEQY
few,TRBV25-1,ASSAPGKVGTEAF
few,TRBV18,ASSPPGAAKNIQY
many,TRBV27,ASSPILGGNTGELF
few,TRBV10-3,AMTSGRDNEQF
few,TRBV12-3/TRBV12-4,ASSLENSQETQY
.,TRBV7-7,ASSRTSGNSNEQF
.,TRBV10-2,ASSEWRGRYEQY
.,TRBV12-3/TRBV12-4,ASTLLAGSTGELF
.,TRBV20-1,SARRLVGTTGPSGANVLT
.,TRBV15,ATSRVVGRASEAF
.,TRBV7-2,ASSTGTKRTQY
.,TRBV12-3/TRBV12-4,ANTLAGDFEQY
few,TRBV5-1,ASSLGEMNEQF
few,TRBV15,ATSREGINTEAF
few,TRBV7-9,ASSQPVLATQETQY
few,TRBV3-1,ASSYRTSGKTDTQY
.,TRBV19,ASSIFGGSGEQY
.,TRBV24-1,ATSDLSRPEGLDTQY
few,TRBV4-2,ASSQARVGTDTQY
.,TRBV9,ASSVEWERGEQY
.,TRBV15,ATSRALAGGNEQF
.,TRBV6-5,ASSYRDNQETQY
once,TRBV4-3,ASRMGTSGSPDTQY
few,TRBV20-1,SARGQGGPESPLH
.,TRBV24-1,ATSDFFGASSYNEQF
few,TRBV5-6,ASSLAGLAATDTQY
few,TRBV25-1,ASSGDRGLVDTQY
.,TRBV12-3/TRBV12-4,ASSQTRLGPQH
few,TRBV5-1,ASSAYSGTSTEQF
few,TRBV10-3,AISHDRGTNEKLF
.,TRBV29-1,SVARLTGNTEAF
few,TRBV3-1,ASSQRGWETQY
.,TRBV7-8,ASSLEGGAYEQY
few,TRBV20-1,SAPGDVSYNEQF
few,TRBV20-1,SARDPSGADTQY
.,TRBV5-6,ASSYTGLAGGWQETQY
.,TRBV7-8,ASSFSHREGSPLH
few,TRBV10-3,AIKASGDSTDTQY
.,TRBV12-3/TRBV12-4,ASSFGGPNYGYT
many,TRBV12-3/TRBV12-4,ASSLPSSPLH
few,TRBV20-1,SARVENSRNTGELF
.,TRBV6-5,ASSYKGQGSYEQY
.,TRBV20-1,SASLSGRAQETQY
.,TRBV7-2,ASSRQQGTDTQY